Sequencing of this TCR beta chain was carried out in a study of chemoradiotherapy in HPV16-positive cancers. Whole-study results and caveats: Functional assays defining HPV-specific T cells used only a couple of HPV16-positive patients. Better recurrence-free survival went with HPV-responsive T-cell expansion in HPV16-positive patients. Candidate HPV-specific clones and E7-related TCR motifs grew in tumor during treatment.

Details on this clone: Antigen specificity is unknown.

This CDR3 has 16 amino acids. The V gene's germline CDR1 is MGHDK and CDR2 SYGVNS. V gave up 3 bases and J gave up 2 bases, with 13 bases separating them. Repertoires were sampled repeatedly during chemoradiotherapy. Sequenced by immunoSEQ multiplex PCR; TCRdb stores in-frame clones only, minus some. Counted here are over 30,000 clones, just under 80% occurring once; the ten biggest clones make up about 4.1%. This TCR was sampled from a human donor with HPV-associated anogenital cancer. Sequencing used blood, obtained from a patient who underwent chemoradiotherapy. The V and J genes are TRBV25-1 and TRBJ2-2; D might be TRBD1 or TRBD2, each matching 5 bases. CDR3 sequence (DNA): TGTGCCAGCAGTGACCCCGGGACGGTCAACACCGGGGAGCTGTTTTTT. This sequence encodes CASSDPGTVNTGELFF.